This T cell receptor (beta chain) was recovered during a study of beta chain features in type 1 diabetes. Study-wide findings and caveats: Within each of all four CD4+ subsets, Type 1 diabetes patients had TCRB CDR3s that were moderately but significantly shorter.

Of the isolated RNA, all was reverse transcribed, and so the sequenced material was expressed TCRB transcripts. The table came from immunoSEQ multiplex PCR; TCRdb's copy has only in-frame clones and leaves some out. The profile shows roughly 700,000 clones, roughly an eighth of them singletons. Trimming removed 6 bases at V and 4 bases at J, with 14 bases between. The CDR3 totals 14 residues. CDR1 is SNHLY, CDR2 FYNNEI, per germline. Concerning this clone: The antigen is not known.

CD4+ naive, central memory, regulatory and stem cell-like memory subsets were isolated by sorting on CD45RO/CCR7/CD25/CD127/CD95/CD27. Sequences were obtained from naive CD4+ T cells from blood. This receptor was obtained from a young man with type 1 diabetes. The rearrangement joins TRBV2 to TRBJ2-3; D not resolved. The CDR3 DNA sequence: TGTGCCAGCAGCGCCGACGAGAATCCAGATACGCAGTATTTT. This gives the protein CASSADENPDTQYF.